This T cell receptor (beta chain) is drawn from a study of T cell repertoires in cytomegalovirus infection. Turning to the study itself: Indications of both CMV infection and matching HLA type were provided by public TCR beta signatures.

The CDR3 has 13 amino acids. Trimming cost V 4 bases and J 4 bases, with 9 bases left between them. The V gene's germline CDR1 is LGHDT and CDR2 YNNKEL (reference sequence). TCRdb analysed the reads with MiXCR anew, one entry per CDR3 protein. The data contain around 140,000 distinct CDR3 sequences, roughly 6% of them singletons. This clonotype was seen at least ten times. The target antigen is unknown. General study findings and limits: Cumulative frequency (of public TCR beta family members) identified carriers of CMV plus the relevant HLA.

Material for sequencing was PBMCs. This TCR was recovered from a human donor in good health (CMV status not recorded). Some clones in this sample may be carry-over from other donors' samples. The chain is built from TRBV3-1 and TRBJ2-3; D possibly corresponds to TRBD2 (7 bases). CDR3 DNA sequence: TGTGCCAGCAGCCCGGGGGGCGCAGATACGCAGTATTTT. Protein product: CASSPGGADTQYF.